This T cell receptor (beta chain) originates from a study of blood T cell repertoires in COVID-19. Study in general: Spain, Italy and the United States supplied samples that represented acute and convalescent COVID-19. T cells, B-cell-depleted T cells, or PBMCs supplied cDNA or gDNA.

Methods used by the authors: Researchers report that nucleated cell counts were estimated from reference gene primer amplification. Here immunoSEQ multiplex PCR was the method, and the copy in TCRdb shows in-frame clones only, minus some. That table gives V, J and clone size, and the DNA gave D and trimming. The sample includes about 210,000 clones, 65% to 90% of them seen just once. Seattle's enrolled individuals joined amid active infection and were then monitored longitudinally. From germline, CDR1 is MNHNS and CDR2 SASEGT. CDR3 length: 15 residues. With 2 bases clipped from V and 5 bases from J, the junction kept 7 bases outside the gene matches.

The rearrangement joins TRBV6-1 to TRBJ2-7, with 9 bases fitting TRBD1. This TCR was sampled from a man in his fifties or sixties with COVID-19, enrolled during active disease. The sample comprised peripheral blood. The CDR3 coding sequence is TGTGCCAGCAGTGAATTCTGGGACAGGGTCAACGAGCAGTACTTC. Encoded protein: CASSEFWDRVNEQYF.